The 3 T cell receptor beta chains below were found in one sample sequenced in a study of identical twins. TCRdb ran MiXCR on the 5' RACE reads and lists one entry per CDR3 protein. The data show 450,000 or so distinct CDR3 sequences, with 13% to 15% seen just once and around 0.57% held by the top ten. This same sample was also part of a study on yellow fever vaccine responses in identical twins.

Sequencing was performed on CD4+ T cells sorted from blood. Receptors were obtained from a woman younger than 30 in good health.

This clonotype was found once. The chain links TRBV28 to TRBJ2-7; D gene ambiguous. The V end was cut by 6 bases, the J end by 2 bases, with 14 bases between. This CDR3 has 14 amino acids. Germline V gives CDR1 MDHEN, CDR2 SYDVKM. CDR3 region: CASRALDYAYEQYF. CDR3 DNA sequence: TGTGCCAGCAGAGCGTTAGATTATGCCTACGAGCAGTACTTC.

This clonotype was counted a few times. This chain uses TRBV5-1 with TRBJ2-2, with D maybe TRBD2 (5 bases). V lost 4 bases, J lost 2 bases, and 18 bases lay in between. Per the germline V gene, CDR1 is SGHRS and CDR2 is YFSETQ. This CDR3 has 17 amino acids. The CDR3 bases are TGCGCCAGCAGCCCCAAAGAATTAGCGCTAAACACCGGGGAGCTGTTTTTT. It specifies CASSPKELALNTGELFF.

In its sample, this clonotype was seen many times. V gene TRBV28 combines with J gene TRBJ2-2; either TRBD1 or TRBD2 may supply D (5 bases each). Trimming cost V 7 bases and J 5 bases, with 14 bases left between them. Germline loops: CDR1 MDHEN, CDR2 SYDVKM. The CDR3 length is 14 residues. CDR3 protein: CASILGGGTGELFF. The CDR3, as DNA: TGTGCCAGCATCTTGGGTGGGGGAACCGGGGAGCTGTTTTTT.